This passage covers 20 T cell receptor beta chains from one sample sequenced in a study of monozygotic twins with inflammatory bowel disease. TCRdb derives one entry per CDR3 protein from the 5' RACE reads, leaving out DNA. The sample shows roughly 150,000 distinct CDR3 sequences, and roughly 1.2% sits with its ten largest clones. Sequenced material: blood. The source of these receptors is a human donor with ulcerative colitis or Crohn's disease, or a healthy co-twin of an affected twin (not recorded which).

The chain recombines TRBV5-6 with TRBJ2-3; there is no DNA to check the TCRdb D call of TRBD2. CDR3 length equals 15 residues. Germline loops: CDR1 SGHDT, CDR2 YYEEEE. CDR3 amino acids: CASSPDSGSTDTQYF.

The rearrangement joins TRBV6-6 to TRBJ2-4; TCRdb's assignment of TRBD1 cannot be checked, as there is no DNA. Germline-derived CDR1 and CDR2 are MNHNY and SVGAGI (reference sequence). This CDR3 is 14 amino acids long. The CDR3 is CASSYYQGVDIQYF.

The J gene is TRBJ2-5, the V gene TRBV24-1; no DNA is available, so the TRBD1 call from TCRdb remains unchecked. The CDR3 runs 13 residues. Germline CDR1 and CDR2: KGHDR and SFDVKD. The CDR3 sequence is CATSERGPVTQYF.

The rearrangement links TRBV5-1 to TRBJ1-1; TCRdb indicates TRBD1, and absent DNA this call remains unverified. CDR3 length: 16 amino acids. Germline CDR1 reads SGHRS; CDR2 reads YFSETQ. The CDR3 region is CASSLDGTGRNTEAFF.

The chain links TRBV5-1 to TRBJ1-2. Germline V gene lookup returns CDR1 SGHRS and CDR2 YFSETQ. This CDR3 is built from 14 residues. CDR3 protein: CASSLPTANYGYTF.

This sequence joins TRBV7-6 and TRBJ2-3; checking the TCRdb D call of TRBD1 is not possible without DNA. Germline V gives CDR1 SGHVS, CDR2 FNYEAQ. The CDR3 consists of 16 residues. This chain's CDR3 is CASSLAGGKGVDTQYF.

The chain links TRBV7-2 to TRBJ2-1; lacking DNA, the TRBD1 call made by TCRdb goes unchecked. The length of the CDR3 is 14 residues. Germline CDR1 SGHTA, CDR2 FQGNSA. CDR3 protein: CASSALTGFGEQFF. Based on the CDR3 plus reference TRBV7-2 and TRBJ2-1, the full variable domain is GAGVSQSPSNKVTEKGKDVELRCDPISGHTALYWYRQSLGQGLEFLIYFQGNSAPDKSGLPSDRFSAERTGGSVSTLTIQRTQQEDSAVYLCASSALTGFGEQFFGPGTRLTVL.

The rearrangement uses TRBV7-3 and TRBJ1-1. CDR3 length equals 13 residues. Germline CDR1 reads SGHTA; CDR2 reads FQGTGA. The CDR3 here is CASSKESNTEAFF.

V is TRBV7-6 and J is TRBJ2-1. The CDR3 spans 12 residues. The germline V gene encodes CDR1 SGHVS and CDR2 FNYEAQ. CDR3 sequence reads: CASSFPANEQFF.

This chain uses TRBV20-1 with TRBJ2-1; the TCRdb D gene call, TRBD2, has no DNA to confirm it. There are 15 residues in the CDR3. Per the germline V gene, CDR1 is DFQATT and CDR2 is SNEGSKA (reference sequence). The CDR3 sequence is CSASVSGRPYNEQFF.

V is TRBV9 and J is TRBJ1-2; there is no DNA to check the TCRdb D call of TRBD1. Germline V lookup: CDR1 SGDLS, CDR2 YYNGEE. The CDR3 consists of 15 residues. Here the CDR3 reads CASSVSWGLTYGYTF.

The chain is built from TRBV20-1 and TRBJ2-7; TCRdb lists TRBD2, though no DNA is available to test this call. Per germline, CDR1 DFQATT and CDR2 SNEGSKA (reference sequence). This CDR3 contains 16 residues. CDR3 in amino acids: CSALPGTSVSSYEQYF.

This chain links TRBV18 with TRBJ2-7. Germline V gives CDR1 KGHSH, CDR2 LQKENI. This CDR3 region has 15 residues. The CDR3 spells CASSPLEKSSYEQYF.

This CDR3 is CASSYSILSSYNEQFF. The V call is TRBV6-5, the J call TRBJ2-1. CDR3 length: 16 residues. Germline CDR1 MNHEY, CDR2 SVGAGI.

The rearrangement uses TRBV6-5 and TRBJ2-6. Germline V lookup: CDR1 MNHEY, CDR2 SVGAGI. The CDR3 contains 16 residues. CDR3 sequence: CASSTEGGSGANVLTF.

The V call is TRBV20-1, the J call TRBJ2-1; there is no DNA to check the TCRdb D call of TRBD2. Germline CDR1 is DFQATT and CDR2 is SNEGSKA (reference sequence). This CDR3 comprises 12 residues. The CDR3 reads CSAPGTSDEQFF.

The chain uses TRBV19 and TRBJ2-7; TCRdb's D call, TRBD1, is unchecked because there is no DNA. The CDR3 covers 15 residues. The germline CDR1 and CDR2 sequences are LNHDA and SQIVND (reference sequence). The CDR3 protein is CASSIGGEFINEQYF.

The chain recombines TRBV7-6 with TRBJ2-7; TCRdb calls TRBD2, which cannot be checked without DNA. This CDR3 spans 17 amino acids. Germline lookup yields CDR1 SGHVS and CDR2 FNYEAQ. The CDR3 spells CASSLWSGRASHYEQYF.

This chain links TRBV5-1 with TRBJ2-1. This CDR3 comprises 11 residues. Germline V gives CDR1 SGHRS, CDR2 YFSETQ. CDR3 amino acids: CASSLNYEQFF.

This chain connects TRBV19 to TRBJ2-7; without DNA, the TCRdb call of TRBD1 cannot be checked. Germline V gene data show CDR1 as LNHDA and CDR2 as SQIVND (reference sequence). This CDR3 contains 14 residues. The CDR3: CASRLRDKESEQYF.